Below are 20 T cell receptor beta chains sequenced from a single sample in a study of PD-1 blockade in mismatch repair-deficient tumors. Some clones are missing from TCRdb's copy, which holds only in-frame ones; the method was immunoSEQ multiplex PCR. The sample lists around 50,000 clones; roughly 82% were seen once. The sequencing used PBMCs, collected before pembrolizumab treatment. These receptors originate from an adult with mismatch repair-deficient cancer.

The V call is TRBV9, the J call TRBJ1-1; D is undetermined. The CDR3 is made up of 13 amino acids. Germline V gene data show CDR1 as SGDLS and CDR2 as YYNGEE. Trimming removed 0 bases from V and 8 bases from J, with 11 bases in between. CDR3 sequence reads: CASSVEYKTEAFF. The CDR3, as DNA: TGTGCCAGCAGCGTAGAGTACAAGACGGAAGCTTTCTTT.

The chain combines TRBV11-3 with TRBJ2-7; the match to TRBD2 covers 11 bases. Germline CDR1 SGHNT, CDR2 YENEEA. CDR3 length: 14 amino acids. V lost 2 bases and J lost 6; bases outside the gene matches: 3. The CDR3 protein is CASSLRLAGTEQYF. The CDR3 DNA reads TGTGCCAGCAGCTTAAGACTAGCGGGAACCGAGCAGTACTTC.

CDR3: CATKTEGEVLSEAFF. The CDR3 DNA reads as TGTGCCACCAAGACGGAGGGCGAGGTGTTATCTGAAGCTTTCTTT. The chain couples TRBV6-6 to TRBJ1-1; no reliable D call. With 10 bases removed from V and 6 bases from J, the gap between germline ends came to 24 bases. The CDR3 spans 15 residues. Germline V gives CDR1 MNHNY, CDR2 SVGAGI (reference sequence).

The rearrangement joins TRBV5-1 to TRBJ2-7, with TRBD2 as a possible D gene (6 bases). CDR1 is SGHRS, CDR2 YFSETQ, per germline. The CDR3 runs to 14 residues. With 0 bases removed from V and 4 bases from J, the gap between germline ends came to 11 bases. CDR3 nucleotides: TGCGCCAGCAGCTTGGGACTAGACTTTTACGAGCAGTACTTC. Encoded protein: CASSLGLDFYEQYF.

The chain couples TRBV7-6 to TRBJ2-1, with D uncertain. The CDR3 is 15 amino acids. V was shortened by 3 bases and J by 0 bases, with 9 bases between the two germline ends. Germline V gene data show CDR1 as SGHVS and CDR2 as FNYEAQ. The CDR3 sequence: CASSFILNSYNEQFF. In nucleotides, the CDR3 is TGTGCCAGCAGCTTTATCCTTAACTCCTACAATGAGCAGTTCTTC. Full variable domain (rest looked up from reference TRBV7-6 and TRBJ2-1): GAGVSQSPRYKVTKRGQDVALRCDPISGHVSLYWYRQALGQGPEFLTYFNYEAQQDKSGLPNDRFSAERPEGSISTLTIQRTEQRDSAMYRCASSFILNSYNEQFFGPGTRLTVL.

J is TRBJ2-3 and V is TRBV4-1; 8 bases are shared with TRBD2. Germline values: CDR1 MGHRA, CDR2 YSYEKL. With V trimmed by 4 bases and J by 4 bases, 4 bases remained unmatched. This CDR3 has 14 residues. In DNA form, the CDR3 reads TGCGCCAGCAGCCCAGGGACTAGAGCAGATACGCAGTATTTT. This sequence encodes CASSPGTRADTQYF.

This rearrangement joins TRBV7-3 to TRBJ2-6, with 7 bases identical to TRBD1. CDR3 length: 17 amino acids. CDR1 SGHTA and CDR2 FQGTGA come from the germline V gene. V lost 7 bases to trimming and J lost 2 bases; unmatched junction nucleotides: 11. The CDR3 here is CASTPRQGWPGANVLTF. For the CDR3, the DNA is TGTGCCAGCACCCCCCGACAGGGCTGGCCTGGGGCCAACGTCCTGACTTTC.

This chain joins TRBV4-1 and TRBJ2-7, with 7 positions matching TRBD1. There are 17 residues in the CDR3. V shed 1 base and J 0 bases; nucleotides not matched to a gene: 9. CDR1 and CDR2 from the germline V gene are MGHRA and YSYEKL. The CDR3 DNA is TGCGCCAGCAGCCAAGTGGGGACAGACTTCACCTCCTACGAGCAGTACTTC. This encodes CASSQVGTDFTSYEQYF.

The chain is built from TRBV11-2 and TRBJ2-5, with 9 bases fitting TRBD2. CDR1 and CDR2 from the germline V gene are SGHAT and FQNNGV. Trimming removed 2 bases from V and 1 base from J; junction bases left unmatched: 2. The CDR3 is 15 residues long. CDR3 in amino acids: CASSLSGRSQETQYF. The CDR3 coding sequence is TGTGCCAGCAGCTTAAGCGGGAGGTCCCAAGAGACCCAGTACTTC.

V usage is TRBV19 and J usage is TRBJ1-5; D might be TRBD1 (6 bases). Germline lookup yields CDR1 LNHDA and CDR2 SQIVND (reference sequence). Trimming took off 6 bases at V and 5 bases at J, with 14 bases between the two ends. This CDR3 has 14 residues. CDR3 sequence (DNA): TGTGCCAGTAGCGGCATGGACAGTTATCAGCCCCAGCATTTT. Its protein is CASSGMDSYQPQHF.

The CDR3 DNA reads TGTGCCACCAGCAGAGATTTGGCTAGCGGGAGAGAGACCCAGTACTTC. Translating gives CATSRDLASGRETQYF. This sequence joins TRBV15 and TRBJ2-5; TRBD2 matches 10 bases. The V segment lost 0 bases and the J segment 4 bases; nucleotides outside the gene matches: 5. The germline V gene encodes CDR1 LNHNV and CDR2 YYDKDF (reference sequence). The CDR3 is 16 residues long.

In its sample, this clone was seen once. The rearrangement links TRBV29-1 to TRBJ2-4; tentative D call: TRBD2 (7 bases). This CDR3 is 16 amino acids long. The germline V gene has CDR1 SQVTM and CDR2 ANQGSEA. Trimming cost V 3 bases and J 0 bases, with 15 bases left between them. CDR3 amino acids: CSVDGQGGGAKNIQYF. CDR3 in DNA: TGCAGCGTTGACGGTCAAGGGGGGGGAGCCAAAAACATTCAGTACTTC.

V gene TRBV7-2 combines with J gene TRBJ2-5; TRBD1 matches at 7 bases. CDR1 is SGHTA, CDR2 FQGNSA, per germline. V gave up 1 base and J gave up 5 bases; unmatched junction bases: 4. The CDR3 loop spans 14 amino acids. DNA of the CDR3: TGTGCCAGCAGCTTAGAGGGGGCAGTCGAGACCCAGTACTTC. Its protein product is CASSLEGAVETQYF.

This clone was seen only a few times. The CDR3 sequence: CASSSLAGEGGEQYF. As DNA, the CDR3 is TGTGCCAGCAGTTCACTAGCGGGAGAAGGGGGCGAGCAGTACTTC. The chain joins TRBV6-6 to TRBJ2-7; 11 bases map to TRBD2. The J segment lost 6 bases and the V segment lost 4 bases, leaving 8 bases of the junction unmatched. CDR1 and CDR2 from the germline V gene are MNHNY and SVGAGI (reference sequence). The CDR3 spans 15 residues.

In DNA form, the CDR3 reads TGTGCCAGCAGTGTACAGACAATGAACACTGAAGCTTTCTTT. Its protein product is CASSVQTMNTEAFF. This chain connects TRBV2 to TRBJ1-1; D remains unclear. The CDR3 has 14 residues. CDR1 and CDR2 from the germline V gene are SNHLY and FYNNEI. Between the trimmed V and J ends, which lost 4 bases and 0 bases, there was a span of 9 bases.

V and J are TRBV27 and TRBJ1-2, with a tentative D call TRBD1 (5 bases). The CDR3 totals 15 residues. The ends were cut back, 2 bases at V and 2 bases at J, with 12 bases in the middle. Germline V lookup: CDR1 MNHEY, CDR2 SMNVEV (reference sequence). CDR3 nucleotides: TGTGCCAGCAGTTTAAAACCCGGGGGAAACTATGGCTACACCTTC. Translating gives CASSLKPGGNYGYTF.

This rearrangement joins TRBV6-5 to TRBJ1-2; D gene uncertain. Germline V gives CDR1 MNHEY, CDR2 SVGAGI. The V end was cut by 1 base, the J end by 7 bases, with 16 bases between. CDR3 size: 15 residues. CDR3: CASSYYTHRGGGYTF. The CDR3 region has the DNA TGTGCCAGCAGTTACTACACCCACCGTGGCGGTGGCTACACCTTC.

The rearrangement joins TRBV2 to TRBJ2-7, with 8 bases identical to TRBD2. The CDR3 is 15 amino acids. With V trimmed by 1 base and J by 0 bases, 2 bases remained unmatched. CDR1 and CDR2 (germline): SNHLY, FYNNEI. DNA of the CDR3: TGTGCCAGCAGTGAAGGAAGCGGGAGCTCCTACGAGCAGTACTTC. Residues: CASSEGSGSSYEQYF.

The chain employs TRBV10-1 and TRBJ2-7, with 8 bases lining up with TRBD1. Germline V gene lookup returns CDR1 WNHNN and CDR2 SYGVQD (reference sequence). CDR3 length: 15 residues. V lost 6 bases to trimming and J lost 6 bases; unmatched junction nucleotides: 13. CDR3 in DNA: TGCGCCAGCAGCGCTCACAGGGGGTTAAGGGGCGAGCAGTACTTC. Protein sequence: CASSAHRGLRGEQYF.

The chain recombines TRBV5-5 with TRBJ1-2, with a weak D call TRBD1 (5 bases). The germline gives CDR1 SGHKS, CDR2 YYEKEE (reference sequence). The V gene lost 2 bases and the J gene lost 4 bases, with 9 bases spanning the gap. The CDR3 spans 13 residues. The CDR3 DNA reads as TGTGCCAGCAGCTTCGACAGACTCTATGGCTACACCTTC. As protein: CASSFDRLYGYTF.